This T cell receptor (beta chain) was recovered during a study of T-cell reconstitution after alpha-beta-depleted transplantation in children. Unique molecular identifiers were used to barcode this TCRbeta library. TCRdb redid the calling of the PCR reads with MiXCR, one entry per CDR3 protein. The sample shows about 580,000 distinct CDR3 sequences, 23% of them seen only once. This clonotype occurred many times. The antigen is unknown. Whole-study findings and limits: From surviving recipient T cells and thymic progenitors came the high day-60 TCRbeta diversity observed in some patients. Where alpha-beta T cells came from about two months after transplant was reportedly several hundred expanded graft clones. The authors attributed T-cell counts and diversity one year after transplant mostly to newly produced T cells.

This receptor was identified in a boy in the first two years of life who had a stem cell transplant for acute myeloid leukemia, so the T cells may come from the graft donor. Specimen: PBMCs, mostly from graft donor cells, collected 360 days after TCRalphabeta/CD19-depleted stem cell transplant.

In nucleotides, the CDR3 is TGTGCCAGCAGGGGGGTCAGCACAGATACGCAGTATTTT. It encodes CASRGVSTDTQYF. The rearrangement joins TRBV6-5 to TRBJ2-3, with D perhaps assigned TRBD1 or TRBD2 (5 bases each). Trimming took off 6 bases at V and 0 bases at J, with 7 bases between the two ends. The CDR3 sequence is 13 residues long. CDR1 and CDR2 (germline): MNHEY, SVGAGI.